Listed below are T cell receptor beta chains from one sample, sequenced in a study of regulatory T cells in long-lasting Graves disease. TCRdb re-analysed the multiplex PCR reads in MiXCR, keeping a single row per CDR3 protein. The table records a few hundred thousand distinct CDR3 sequences, 16% of them present only once. These sequences were also reported in another study, on T cells in Graves' hyperthyroidism and ophthalmopathy.

The specimen comprised peripheral blood mononuclear cells (PBMCs), sampled at new diagnosis, from a patient treated with antithyroid drugs. These receptor sequences come from a woman aged 18-29 years with Graves disease. CDR3s include the opening cysteine and the closing phenylalanine or tryptophan. The order of the fields is clone size, J gene, V gene, D gene, CDR3 protein, CDR3 DNA. The D gene is left open where the match is weak. Where a row states a size, it is once, few, many or the class of an expanded clone; other rows omit it.

size: .
J: TRBJ2-2
V: TRBV6-1
D: .
CDR3: CASSEAVDTGELFF
DNA: TGTGCCAGCAGTGAAGCAGTCGACACCGGGGAGCTGTTTTTT

size: few
J: TRBJ1-5
V: TRBV20-1
D: .
CDR3: CSASPRIQDQPQHF
DNA: TGCAGTGCTAGCCCCCGGATTCAAGATCAGCCCCAGCATTTT

size: few
J: TRBJ1-1
V: TRBV7-9
D: .
CDR3: CASSLARDSGFKVAFF
DNA: TGTGCCAGCAGCTTAGCCCGAGACAGCGGATTTAAGGTAGCTTTCTTT

size: many
J: TRBJ2-1
V: TRBV2
D: TRBD1
CDR3: CASSSDRGNEQFF
DNA: TGTGCCAGCAGTTCAGACAGGGGCAATGAGCAGTTCTTC

size: .
J: TRBJ1-6
V: TRBV20-1
D: .
CDR3: CSAVGPYNSPLHF
DNA: TGCAGTGCAGTGGGGCCTTATAATTCACCCCTCCACTTT

size: many
J: TRBJ2-7
V: TRBV20-1
D: .
CDR3: CSTNSGGNSYEQYF
DNA: TGCAGTACTAACTCAGGAGGGAATTCCTACGAGCAGTACTTC

size: .
J: TRBJ1-3
V: TRBV2
D: TRBD1
CDR3: CASKGRTGAGNTIYF
DNA: TGTGCCAGCAAGGGCAGGACAGGGGCAGGAAACACCATATATTTT

size: many
J: TRBJ2-5
V: TRBV20-1
D: TRBD1
CDR3: CSASGQEFQETQYF
DNA: TGCAGTGCCTCGGGACAGGAGTTTCAAGAGACCCAGTACTTC

size: few
J: TRBJ1-1
V: TRBV6-1
D: .
CDR3: CASALLNTEAFF
DNA: TGTGCCAGCGCACTTTTGAACACTGAAGCTTTCTTT

size: many
J: TRBJ2-7
V: TRBV7-2
D: TRBD2
CDR3: CASSMSRGTSGSYEQYF
DNA: TGTGCCAGCAGTATGTCAAGGGGGACTAGCGGGAGCTACGAGCAGTACTTC

size: many
J: TRBJ1-4
V: TRBV20-1
D: TRBD1
CDR3: CSAWSRGEKLFF
DNA: TGCAGTGCGTGGAGCAGGGGGGAAAAACTGTTTTTT

size: .
J: TRBJ2-2
V: TRBV6-2/TRBV6-3
D: .
CDR3: CASSQTTGELFF
DNA: TGTGCCAGCAGTCAGACTACCGGGGAGCTGTTTTTT

size: .
J: TRBJ1-2
V: TRBV18
D: TRBD1
CDR3: CAISPGQRTSGYTF
DNA: TGTGCCATCTCACCGGGACAGCGTACTTCTGGCTACACCTTC

size: few
J: TRBJ2-1
V: TRBV20-1
D: TRBD2
CDR3: CSARLAGSYNEQFF
DNA: TGCAGTGCCCGGCTAGCGGGTAGTTACAATGAGCAGTTCTTC

size: many
J: TRBJ1-5
V: TRBV7-2
D: .
CDR3: CASSGQHMGVGNQPQHF
DNA: TGTGCCAGCAGCGGCCAGCATATGGGTGTAGGAAATCAGCCCCAGCATTTT

size: many
J: TRBJ2-1
V: TRBV10-3
D: TRBD1
CDR3: CAIRTAQGVQQFF
DNA: TGTGCCATCAGGACCGCGCAGGGGGTTCAGCAGTTCTTC

size: many
J: TRBJ2-1
V: TRBV5-1
D: TRBD2
CDR3: CASTLADSYNEQFF
DNA: TGCGCCAGCACTCTAGCGGACTCCTACAATGAGCAGTTCTTC

size: .
J: TRBJ1-2
V: TRBV20-1
D: .
CDR3: CSARQLRSQGPSDGYTF
DNA: TGCAGTGCAAGACAACTCCGTTCCCAGGGCCCTTCAGATGGCTACACCTTC

size: many
J: TRBJ2-5
V: TRBV20-1
D: TRBD1
CDR3: CSATDRVGTQYF
DNA: TGCAGTGCTACGGACAGGGTTGGGACCCAGTACTTC

size: many
J: TRBJ2-1
V: TRBV20-1
D: TRBD2
CDR3: CSASSSGRVDEQFF
DNA: TGCAGTGCTAGCAGTAGCGGGAGGGTTGATGAGCAGTTCTTC

size: .
J: TRBJ2-4
V: TRBV28
D: .
CDR3: CASLWVAKNIQYF
DNA: TGTGCCAGTCTGTGGGTAGCCAAAAACATTCAGTACTTC

size: many
J: TRBJ2-6
V: TRBV10-3
D: .
CDR3: CAILGSGANVLTF
DNA: TGTGCGATCCTAGGTTCTGGGGCCAACGTCCTGACTTTC

size: .
J: TRBJ1-2
V: TRBV28
D: .
CDR3: CASSLTGFRYGYTF
DNA: TGTGCCAGCAGTCTAACAGGGTTCCGCTATGGCTACACCTTC

size: many
J: TRBJ2-7
V: TRBV6-1
D: TRBD1
CDR3: CASKLGQGISYEQYF
DNA: TGTGCCAGCAAATTGGGACAGGGAATATCCTACGAGCAGTACTTC

size: .
J: TRBJ1-1
V: TRBV10-3
D: .
CDR3: CAISDRRENTEAFF
DNA: TGTGCCATCAGTGACCGACGGGAGAACACTGAAGCTTTCTTT

size: many
J: TRBJ1-1
V: TRBV20-1
D: .
CDR3: CSVRGARTEAFF
DNA: TGCAGTGTAAGAGGGGCACGGACTGAAGCTTTCTTT

size: many
J: TRBJ1-1
V: TRBV6-2/TRBV6-3
D: .
CDR3: CASSYQGGNTEAFF
DNA: TGTGCCAGCAGTTACCAGGGAGGTAACACTGAAGCTTTCTTT

size: many
J: TRBJ2-1
V: TRBV3-1
D: .
CDR3: CASTKGVSYNEQFF
DNA: TGTGCCAGCACCAAGGGGGTTTCCTACAATGAGCAGTTCTTC

size: many
J: TRBJ2-1
V: TRBV12-3/TRBV12-4
D: TRBD1
CDR3: CASSPRDRAHNEQFF
DNA: TGTGCCAGCAGCCCCCGGGACAGGGCACACAATGAGCAGTTCTTC

size: many
J: TRBJ2-3
V: TRBV7-3
D: .
CDR3: CASSVRGYSTDTQYF
DNA: TGTGCCAGCAGTGTAAGGGGCTATTCCACAGATACGCAGTATTTT

size: few
J: TRBJ2-1
V: TRBV19
D: .
CDR3: CASSISSANYNEQFF
DNA: TGTGCCAGTAGTATTAGTAGCGCCAACTACAATGAGCAGTTCTTC

size: .
J: TRBJ2-7
V: TRBV19
D: .
CDR3: CASSKRQQPYEQYF
DNA: TGTGCCAGTAGTAAACGACAGCAGCCTTACGAGCAGTACTTC

size: many
J: TRBJ2-5
V: TRBV3-1
D: .
CDR3: CASSHFQASPSETQYF
DNA: TGTGCCAGCAGCCATTTCCAGGCTAGCCCCTCAGAGACCCAGTACTTC

size: .
J: TRBJ2-1
V: TRBV6-2/TRBV6-3
D: TRBD2
CDR3: CASIVSGGYNEQFF
DNA: TGTGCCAGCATCGTATCCGGGGGGTACAATGAGCAGTTCTTC

size: .
J: TRBJ2-3
V: TRBV27
D: TRBD1
CDR3: CASSWDRRNTQYF
DNA: TGTGCCAGCAGTTGGGACAGGAGAAATACGCAGTATTTT

size: many
J: TRBJ2-7
V: TRBV20-1
D: .
CDR3: CSAEGASYEQYF
DNA: TGCAGTGCTGAGGGCGCTTCCTACGAGCAGTACTTC

size: many
J: TRBJ1-2
V: TRBV30
D: .
CDR3: CAWSVLGNYGYTF
DNA: TGTGCCTGGAGTGTACTAGGGAACTATGGCTACACCTTC

size: many
J: TRBJ2-1
V: TRBV7-9
D: .
CDR3: CASSLETNNEQFF
DNA: TGTGCCAGCAGCTTAGAGACCAACAATGAGCAGTTCTTC

size: .
J: TRBJ2-1
V: TRBV29-1
D: TRBD2
CDR3: CSVGFRSGGSYNEQFF
DNA: TGCAGCGTTGGCTTCCGTAGCGGGGGGTCCTACAATGAGCAGTTCTTC

size: many
J: TRBJ2-1
V: TRBV2
D: .
CDR3: CASTSRFTEQFF
DNA: TGTGCCAGCACTTCCCGGTTTACTGAGCAGTTCTTC

size: many
J: TRBJ1-5
V: TRBV7-8
D: TRBD1
CDR3: CASSLEGARDQPQHF
DNA: TGTGCCAGCAGCTTAGAGGGGGCAAGGGATCAGCCCCAGCATTTT

size: .
J: TRBJ1-4
V: TRBV12-3/TRBV12-4
D: TRBD1
CDR3: CASSFGQGAGKLFF
DNA: TGTGCCAGCAGTTTCGGTCAGGGGGCGGGAAAACTGTTTTTT

size: .
J: TRBJ2-3
V: TRBV3-1
D: .
CDR3: CASSLFARTGSPGTQYF
DNA: TGTGCCAGCAGCCTCTTTGCAAGGACGGGGTCTCCAGGTACGCAGTATTTT

size: few
J: TRBJ2-2
V: TRBV6-1
D: .
CDR3: CAGRANTGELFF
DNA: TGTGCCGGACGCGCGAACACCGGGGAGCTGTTTTTT

size: many
J: TRBJ2-5
V: TRBV4-2
D: TRBD2
CDR3: CASSQDRGGGTQYF
DNA: TGTGCCAGCAGCCAAGATCGGGGGGGCGGAACCCAGTACTTC

size: few
J: TRBJ2-7
V: TRBV6-5
D: TRBD2
CDR3: CASSYSVAGLRYEQYF
DNA: TGTGCCAGCAGTTACTCCGTAGCGGGACTACGATATGAGCAGTACTTC

size: many
J: TRBJ2-7
V: TRBV3-1
D: .
CDR3: CASSQAGRGEQYF
DNA: TGTGCCAGCAGCCAAGCCGGCCGAGGGGAGCAGTACTTC

size: many
J: TRBJ2-1
V: TRBV5-1
D: TRBD2
CDR3: CASSLAGGAGEQFF
DNA: TGTGCCAGCAGTTTAGCGGGAGGGGCCGGTGAGCAGTTCTTC

size: .
J: TRBJ1-2
V: TRBV6-1
D: .
CDR3: CASSDGPGRVDGYTF
DNA: TGTGCCAGCAGCGACGGGCCAGGGAGGGTAGATGGCTACACCTTC

size: few
J: TRBJ1-3
V: TRBV20-1
D: .
CDR3: CSATSFQAGNTIYF
DNA: TGCAGTGCTACTTCCTTTCAGGCTGGAAACACCATATATTTT

size: many
J: TRBJ1-6
V: TRBV3-1
D: .
CDR3: CASSHSNSPLHF
DNA: TGTGCCAGCAGCCATTCTAATTCACCCCTCCACTTT

size: many
J: TRBJ2-7
V: TRBV20-1
D: .
CDR3: CSARNSRGTYEQYF
DNA: TGCAGTGCTAGAAACTCAAGGGGTACCTACGAGCAGTACTTC

size: .
J: TRBJ1-2
V: TRBV27
D: .
CDR3: CASSRKQGDYGYTF
DNA: TGTGCCAGCAGTCGCAAACAGGGCGACTATGGCTACACCTTC